A selection of T cell receptor beta chains follows, all from one sample in a study of long-term antiretroviral therapy in people with HIV. Generated by immunoSEQ multiplex PCR, the TCRdb table keeps only in-frame clones and is missing some. Seen here are about 16,000 clones, 85% to 90% observed once, and the top ten hold approximately 14%. Sequenced material: unsorted PBMCs, taken around 2.3 years before starting antiretroviral therapy. Source of these receptors: a woman aged 30 to 39 with HIV. Both conserved end residues are part of each CDR3. Fields, in order: D gene, clone size, V gene, J gene, CDR3 protein, CDR3 DNA. A D gene is named only where the DNA matches it firmly. Only part of the rows carry a size: once, few, many, or a class if the clone is expanded.

.,.,TRBV5-4,TRBJ2-5,CASSLYGGEHQETQYF,TGTGCCAGCAGCTTATACGGCGGGGAGCACCAAGAGACCCAGTACTTC
.,.,TRBV7-2,TRBJ1-3,CASSLQQGGNTIYF,TGTGCCAGCAGCTTACAACAGGGTGGAAACACCATATATTTT
.,.,TRBV7-9,TRBJ2-7,CASSPTRDGAYEQYF,TGTGCCAGCAGCCCGACCCGGGACGGAGCCTACGAGCAGTACTTC
TRBD1,.,TRBV30,TRBJ1-5,CAWTPPPGQGGQPQHF,TGTGCCTGGACCCCTCCTCCGGGACAGGGTGGTCAGCCCCAGCATTTT
.,.,TRBV5-5,TRBJ2-7,CASSLVRSYEQYF,TGTGCCAGCAGCCTGGTCCGGTCCTACGAGCAGTACTTC
.,.,TRBV4-3,TRBJ1-1,CASSHPTGEAFF,TGCGCCAGCAGCCACCCGACAGGTGAAGCTTTCTTT
.,.,TRBV6-6,TRBJ2-2,CASEGRGNTGELFF,TGTGCCAGCGAGGGCAGGGGGAACACCGGGGAGCTGTTTTTT
.,.,TRBV5-4,TRBJ1-3,CASSLDGGYSGNTIYF,TGTGCCAGCAGCTTGGATGGGGGCTACTCTGGAAACACCATATATTTT
TRBD1,.,TRBV5-5,TRBJ2-7,CASSTTGQGDYYEQYF,TGTGCCAGCAGCACGACGGGACAGGGAGACTACTACGAGCAGTACTTC
TRBD1,.,TRBV5-6,TRBJ1-2,CASSLWDRLNYGYTF,TGTGCCAGCAGCTTATGGGACAGGCTAAACTATGGCTACACCTTC
.,.,TRBV6-5,TRBJ1-1,CASTQQEYGTEAFF,TGTGCCAGCACCCAACAGGAGTACGGCACTGAAGCTTTCTTT
TRBD2,once,TRBV6-5,TRBJ2-5,CASSIPGTSGGAQYF,TGTGCCAGCAGTATCCCCGGGACTAGCGGGGGGGCCCAGTACTTC
TRBD2,.,TRBV5-1,TRBJ2-5,CASSAARDTGGGQETQYF,TGCGCCAGCAGCGCGGCGAGGGATACGGGAGGGGGACAAGAGACCCAGTACTTC
.,.,TRBV4-3,TRBJ2-7,CASSQDLAGKTYEQYF,TGCGCCAGCAGCCAAGATCTGGCAGGGAAAACCTACGAGCAGTACTTC
.,once,TRBV5-4,TRBJ2-7,CASSLDGYGGGRWSYEQYF,TGTGCCAGCAGCTTGGATGGATATGGTGGGGGGCGTTGGTCCTACGAGCAGTACTTC
.,.,TRBV19,TRBJ1-6,CASTIEGGSYNSPLHF,TGTGCCAGTACCATTGAGGGAGGCTCCTATAATTCACCCCTCCACTTT
.,once,TRBV27,TRBJ1-1,CASSLLPPGPNTEAFF,TGTGCCAGCAGTTTACTTCCGCCAGGGCCTAACACTGAAGCTTTCTTT
TRBD1,.,TRBV7-9,TRBJ1-1,CASSNRTGAGTEAFF,TGTGCCAGCAGCAACAGGACAGGGGCCGGCACTGAAGCTTTCTTT
TRBD2,.,TRBV19,TRBJ2-3,CASSIGGGRADTQYF,TGTGCCAGTAGTATAGGAGGCGGGAGGGCAGATACGCAGTATTTT
TRBD2,.,TRBV27,TRBJ2-7,CASSSSRASGAYSYEQYF,TGTGCCAGCAGTTCCTCGAGGGCTAGCGGGGCTTACTCCTACGAGCAGTACTTC
.,.,TRBV7-9,TRBJ2-7,CASSLGHSGTYEQYF,TGTGCCAGCAGCTTAGGTCACAGTGGAACCTACGAGCAGTACTTC
TRBD2,.,TRBV7-2,TRBJ2-1,CASSLESRGGRNEQFF,TGTGCCAGCAGCTTAGAGTCGCGGGGGGGCCGAAATGAGCAGTTCTTC
.,once,TRBV15,TRBJ2-7,CATSKGRAYEQYF,TGTGCCACCAGCAAAGGACGAGCCTACGAGCAGTACTTC
TRBD1,.,TRBV6-6,TRBJ1-5,CASSTRQGGRNQPQHF,TGTGCCAGCAGTACAAGACAGGGTGGGCGCAATCAGCCCCAGCATTTT
.,few,TRBV9,TRBJ1-6,CASSQTGTTKNSPLHF,TGTGCCAGCAGCCAAACGGGGACAACTAAAAATTCACCCCTCCACTTT
.,.,TRBV5-1,TRBJ1-2,CASSLGGGANYGYTF,TGCGCCAGCAGCTTGGGGGGGGGAGCTAACTATGGCTACACCTTC
.,.,TRBV19,TRBJ2-3,CASSNDVAGVGTDTQYF,TGTGCCAGTAGTAATGACGTGGCCGGTGTGGGCACAGATACGCAGTATTTT
TRBD1,.,TRBV5-1,TRBJ1-4,CASGTASNEKLFF,TGCGCCAGCGGGACAGCTTCGAATGAAAAACTGTTTTTT